Listed here is a single TCR beta chain. Antigen specificity is unknown. These data originate in a study of blood T cells in healthy people across ages. Study-wide results and caveats: As naive T cell percentage varied, TCR beta diversity correlated strongly with it.

Sample-barcoded 5' priming and a J-beta primer mix drove a second PCR of about 6 to 12 cycles. TCRdb reprocessed the 5' RACE reads with MiXCR, giving one entry per CDR3 protein. The top ten clones hold roughly 13% of a sample with 850,000 to 1,100,000 distinct CDR3 sequences, less than 45% of them seen once. The V and J ends lost 2 bases and 2 bases respectively, with 9 bases between them. The length of the CDR3 is 14 residues. The germline V gene encodes CDR1 LNHDA and CDR2 SQIVND (reference sequence). The sequencing input was blood. The chain joins TRBV19 to TRBJ1-2, with D unclear. This receptor was identified in a man younger than 35 in good health. CDR3 sequence: CASSIPDENYGYTF. CDR3 nucleotides: TGTGCCAGTAGTATACCGGACGAAAACTATGGCTACACCTTC.